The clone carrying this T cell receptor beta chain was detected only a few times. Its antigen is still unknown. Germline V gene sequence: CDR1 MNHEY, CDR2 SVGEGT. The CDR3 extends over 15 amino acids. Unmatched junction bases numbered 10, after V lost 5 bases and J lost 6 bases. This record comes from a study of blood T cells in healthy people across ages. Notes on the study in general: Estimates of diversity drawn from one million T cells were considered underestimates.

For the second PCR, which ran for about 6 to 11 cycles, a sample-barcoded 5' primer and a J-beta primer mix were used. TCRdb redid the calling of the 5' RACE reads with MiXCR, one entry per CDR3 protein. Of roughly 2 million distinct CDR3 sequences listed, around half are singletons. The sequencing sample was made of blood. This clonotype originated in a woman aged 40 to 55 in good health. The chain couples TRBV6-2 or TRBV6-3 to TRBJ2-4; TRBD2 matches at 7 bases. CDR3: CASSNAQLARNIQYF. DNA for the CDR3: TGTGCCAGCAGTAACGCACAACTAGCGAGAAACATTCAGTACTTC.